Each of the 32 T cell receptor beta chains below was sequenced from the same sample in a study of CD8 T cells in Susac syndrome. A quantity of about 0.5 to 1 ug RNA underwent reverse transcription using random hexamers. TCRdb redid the calling of the immunoSEQ multiplex PCR reads with MiXCR, one entry per CDR3 protein. The top ten clones hold 0.075% to 0.1% of a sample with more than 85,000 distinct CDR3 sequences, about 95% of them seen once. The sample was CD4+ T cells from PBMCs. Receptor source: a human donor in good health.

This clonotype was counted once. The chain recombines TRBV12-3 or TRBV12-4 with TRBJ2-5; weak D call: TRBD2 (6 bases). V dropped 5 bases and J dropped 5 bases, with 12 bases sitting between them. The CDR3 loop spans 13 amino acids. CDR3 residues: CASSPQGRETQYF. The DNA for the CDR3 is TGTGCCAGCAGTCCACAAGGGAGGGAGACCCAGTACTTC.

This chain links TRBV12-3 or TRBV12-4 with TRBJ2-1, with no clear D. The CDR3 is 11 amino acids. The V end lost 3 bases, the J end lost 6 bases, and 3 bases lay between the germline ends. In nucleotides, the CDR3 is TGTGCCAGCAGTTTCCTCAATGAGCAGTTCTTC. It specifies CASSFLNEQFF.

The sample holds one count of this clonotype. The chain carries TRBV6-1 and TRBJ2-2; 11 nucleotides line up with TRBD2. After removal of 7 bases from V and 1 base from J, the junction contained 14 bases not matched to a gene. Germline V gives CDR1 MNHNS, CDR2 SASEGT. The CDR3 has 19 amino acids. CDR3 nucleotides: TGTGCCAGCACTAGCGGGAGGACTGTTTTGGGGGGGAACACCGGGGAGCTGTTTTTT. Protein product: CASTSGRTVLGGNTGELFF.

The J gene is TRBJ2-7, the V gene TRBV4-1, with D perhaps matching TRBD2 (6 bases). V gave up 0 bases and J gave up 0 bases, with 12 bases separating them. The CDR3 contains 16 residues. Germline loops: CDR1 MGHRA, CDR2 YSYEKL. The DNA for the CDR3 is TGCGCCAGCAGCCAAGATAAACCGGGGGTCTCCTACGAGCAGTACTTC. Protein product: CASSQDKPGVSYEQYF.

The V call is TRBV30, the J call TRBJ1-4; D gene uncertain. The CDR3 is made up of 14 amino acids. Germline CDR1 GTSNPN, CDR2 SVGIG (reference sequence). The V end was cut by 3 bases, the J end by 3 bases, with 11 bases between. This CDR3 reads CAWRRGGPNEKLFF. The CDR3, as DNA: TGTGCCTGGAGGAGAGGAGGGCCTAATGAAAAACTGTTTTTT.

This chain connects TRBV7-2 to TRBJ2-5; D assignment may be TRBD1 or TRBD2 (5 bases each). This CDR3 is 14 amino acids long. V lost 6 bases and J 0 bases, leaving 11 bases between the germline ends. Germline loops: CDR1 SGHTA, CDR2 FQGNSA. The chain's CDR3 is CASSRGGNQETQYF. CDR3 DNA sequence: TGTGCCAGCAGTCGGGGCGGAAACCAAGAGACCCAGTACTTC.

The rearrangement uses TRBV12-3 or TRBV12-4 and TRBJ2-7, with D unclear. The CDR3 extends over 14 amino acids. V shed 2 bases and J shed 2 bases, with 10 bases lying between them. Written as DNA, the CDR3 is TGTGCCAGCAGTTTAATGCGCGGCGCCTACGAGCAGTACTTC. This sequence encodes CASSLMRGAYEQYF.

V is TRBV28 and J is TRBJ2-7; 7 nucleotides align to TRBD1. Germline V gene lookup returns CDR1 MDHEN and CDR2 SYDVKM. CDR3 length: 12 amino acids. After removal of 7 bases from V and 3 bases from J, the junction contained 3 bases not matched to a gene. DNA for the CDR3: TGTGCCAGCAAGGCAGGGGGCTACGAGCAGTACTTC. As protein: CASKAGGYEQYF.

The gene calls are TRBV7-9 and TRBJ2-3; 9 bases align to TRBD1. This CDR3 comprises 15 residues. The junction had 7 bases not matched to a gene; V was cut back by 7 bases and J by 2 bases. Germline CDR1 is SEHNR and CDR2 is FQNEAQ (reference sequence). The CDR3 DNA sequence: TGTGCCAGCACGGCGGGGACAGGGTCCACAGATACGCAGTATTTT. Translation: CASTAGTGSTDTQYF.

The V gene is TRBV18, the J gene TRBJ2-7; D remains unclear. Trimming stripped 5 bases from V and 5 bases from J, with 19 bases between. The CDR3 is 15 residues long. CDR1 is KGHSH and CDR2 is LQKENI in the germline V gene. For the CDR3, the DNA is TGTGCCAGCTCAACGCGACATCCGATTCCCGACGAGCAGTACTTC. It translates to CASSTRHPIPDEQYF. Filled out from reference TRBV18 and TRBJ2-7, the complete variable domain reads NAGVMQNPRHLVRRRGQEARLRCSPMKGHSHVYWYRQLPEEGLKFMVYLQKENIIDESGMPKERFSAEFPKEGPSILRIQQVVRGDSAAYFCASSTRHPIPDEQYFGPGTRLTVT.

The V and J genes are TRBV5-1 and TRBJ2-7, with 7 bases that match TRBD2. V lost 3 bases to trimming and J lost 7 bases; unmatched junction nucleotides: 7. Germline-derived CDR1 and CDR2 are SGHRS and YFSETQ. The CDR3 covers 13 residues. The CDR3 region is CASSSAGRVEQYF. The CDR3 DNA sequence: TGCGCCAGCAGCTCGGCTGGGAGGGTGGAGCAGTACTTC.

This rearrangement joins TRBV5-6 to TRBJ2-4; TRBD2 matches at 7 bases. V lost 0 bases and J lost 0; bases outside the gene matches: 3. The CDR3 length is 16 residues. CDR1 and CDR2 from the germline V gene are SGHDT and YYEEEE. The CDR3 loop reads CASSLDRGEAKNIQYF. The CDR3 nucleotides read TGTGCCAGCAGCTTGGACCGGGGGGAAGCCAAAAACATTCAGTACTTC.

This rearrangement joins TRBV3-1 to TRBJ1-6; D uncertain. V was trimmed by 4 bases and J by 0 bases, leaving 13 bases between them. Germline V gene lookup returns CDR1 LGHDT and CDR2 YNNKEL (reference sequence). The CDR3 extends over 17 amino acids. As DNA, the CDR3 is TGTGCCAGCAGCCCCAGATCGGTGAGCTCCTATAATTCACCCCTCCACTTT. Amino acids: CASSPRSVSSYNSPLHF.

The rearrangement joins TRBV28 to TRBJ1-2; possibly TRBD1 for D (5 bases). With 8 bases removed from V and 1 base from J, the gap between germline ends came to 8 bases. Germline CDR1 MDHEN, CDR2 SYDVKM. The CDR3 runs to 12 residues. Here the CDR3 DNA reads TGTGCCAGCTCGGGGGGTAACTATGGCTACACCTTC. Translated, it gives CASSGGNYGYTF.

This sequence joins TRBV7-9 and TRBJ2-3, with D perhaps matching TRBD2 (6 bases). CDR3 size: 15 residues. CDR1 SEHNR and CDR2 FQNEAQ come from the germline V gene (reference sequence). The V end lost 3 bases, the J end lost 6 bases, and 16 bases lay between the germline ends. The CDR3 sequence is CASSLTRDSLDTQYF. The CDR3 DNA is TGTGCCAGCAGCTTGACCCGGGACTCGCTGGATACGCAGTATTTT. Variable domain in full (rest from reference TRBV7-9 and TRBJ2-3): DTGVSQNPRHKITKRGQNVTFRCDPISEHNRLYWYRQTLGQGPEFLTYFQNEAQLEKSRLLSDRFSAERPKGSFSTLEIQRTEQGDSAMYLCASSLTRDSLDTQYFGPGTRLTVL.

Here the CDR3 DNA reads TGTGCCAGCAGCCCTCGGACAGGCTCTGGAAACACCATATATTTT. This translates into CASSPRTGSGNTIYF. The chain recombines TRBV12-3 or TRBV12-4 with TRBJ1-3; 7 bases line up with TRBD1. The CDR3 spans 15 residues. V was clipped by 6 bases and J by 0 bases; unmatched bases: 5.

The genes are TRBV24-1 and TRBJ2-5; 7 bases match TRBD2. This CDR3 region has 15 residues. Per the germline V gene, CDR1 is KGHDR and CDR2 is SFDVKD. Trimming took 4 bases from V and 5 from J; bases not matched to a gene: 9. The CDR3, as DNA: TGTGCCACCAGTGACACGGGAGGCCCTTTGGAGACCCAGTACTTC. This gives the protein CATSDTGGPLETQYF.

The V gene is TRBV19, the J gene TRBJ1-2, with D unclear. CDR3 length: 13 amino acids. Germline CDR1 LNHDA, CDR2 SQIVND (reference sequence). V gave up 6 bases and J gave up 0 bases, with 8 bases separating them. The CDR3 here is CASRLQTNYGYTF. In DNA, the CDR3 is TGTGCCAGTAGACTCCAGACTAACTATGGCTACACCTTC. Full variable domain (remainder filled in from reference TRBV19 and TRBJ1-2): DGGITQSPKYLFRKEGQNVTLSCEQNLNHDAMYWYRQDPGQGLRLIYYSQIVNDFQKGDIAEGYSVSREKKESFPLTVTSAQKNPTAFYLCASRLQTNYGYTFGSGTRLTVV.

This chain uses TRBV30 with TRBJ2-7; TRBD2 might be the D (5 bases). The CDR3 is 15 residues long. Germline CDR1 and CDR2: GTSNPN and SVGIG (reference sequence). V gave up 0 bases and J gave up 4 bases, with 16 bases separating them. This chain's CDR3 is CAWSVTAVRGYEQYF. For the CDR3, the DNA is TGTGCCTGGAGTGTAACTGCGGTCCGGGGATACGAGCAGTACTTC.

The gene calls are TRBV3-1 and TRBJ2-2; D gene ambiguous. V was shortened by 7 bases and J by 1 base, with 7 bases between the two germline ends. This CDR3 is 13 amino acids long. Germline CDR1 LGHDT, CDR2 YNNKEL (reference sequence). The CDR3 nucleotides are TGTGCCAGCACTCTGGGGAACACCGGGGAGCTGTTTTTT. The encoded protein is CASTLGNTGELFF.

The chain is built from TRBV4-1 and TRBJ2-7, with D perhaps TRBD1 or TRBD2 (6 bases each). This CDR3 spans 15 amino acids. Germline CDR1 reads MGHRA; CDR2 reads YSYEKL. V dropped 3 bases and J dropped 2 bases, with 14 bases sitting between them. The CDR3 is CASSQGGHYPYEQYF. Written as DNA, the CDR3 is TGCGCCAGCAGCCAGGGGGGACACTACCCCTACGAGCAGTACTTC.

The chain uses TRBV6-6 and TRBJ2-1, with 9 positions matching TRBD2. This CDR3 has 15 amino acids. Germline V CDR1 and CDR2: MNHNY, SVGAGI (reference sequence). J gave up 8 bases and V 2 bases, and 7 bases lay outside the gene matches. CDR3 in amino acids: CASSYPGGRADEQFF. The CDR3 DNA follows: TGTGCCAGCAGTTACCCAGGCGGGAGGGCCGATGAGCAGTTCTTC.

The V call is TRBV20-1, the J call TRBJ2-7; D uncertain. The germline gives CDR1 DFQATT, CDR2 SNEGSKA (reference sequence). Deletions cut 1 base from V and 6 bases from J, with 16 bases between. The CDR3 has 14 amino acids. Here the CDR3 reads CSARAGLRVGEQYF. In nucleotides, the CDR3 is TGCAGTGCTAGAGCCGGGTTGAGAGTCGGCGAGCAGTACTTC.

Here the CDR3 DNA reads TGCGCCCCGACCAATCCGACTAGCCGCACAGATACGCAGTATTTT. Its protein product is CAPTNPTSRTDTQYF. The V gene is TRBV23-1, the J gene TRBJ2-3, with 7 positions matching TRBD2. TRBV23-1 is flagged as an ORF with uncertain function. With V trimmed by 11 bases and J by 1 base, 12 bases remained unmatched. The CDR3 loop spans 15 amino acids.

This rearrangement joins TRBV4-3 to TRBJ2-7; possible D gene TRBD2, 6 bases. Germline V gives CDR1 LGHNA, CDR2 YSLEER. CDR3 length: 15 residues. Deletions cut 1 base from V and 0 bases from J, with 10 bases between. CDR3 sequence reads: CASSQGGDHSYEQYF. The DNA of the CDR3 is TGCGCCAGCAGCCAAGGGGGGGACCACTCCTACGAGCAGTACTTC.

The V and J genes are TRBV2 and TRBJ1-1; 9 bases align to TRBD1. The CDR3 loop spans 17 amino acids. The germline gives CDR1 SNHLY, CDR2 FYNNEI. The J segment lost 3 bases and the V segment lost 6 bases, leaving 14 bases of the junction unmatched. The CDR3 spells CASRPSTGQGYHTEAFF. Here the CDR3 DNA reads TGTGCCAGCAGACCCTCGACGGGACAGGGATATCACACTGAAGCTTTCTTT.

This clonotype was recorded only once. J is TRBJ2-3 and V is TRBV12-3 or TRBV12-4; no clear D gene. V was trimmed by 6 bases and J by 5 bases, leaving 6 bases between them. The CDR3 contains 11 residues. In nucleotides, the CDR3 is TGTGCCAGCAGGTCAAGAGATACGCAGTATTTT. This translates into CASRSRDTQYF.

V is TRBV20-1 and J is TRBJ2-7; 11 nucleotides line up with TRBD1. Looked up from germline, CDR1 is DFQATT and CDR2 is SNEGSKA (reference sequence). The CDR3 consists of 13 residues. The V and J ends lost 6 bases and 5 bases, in that order; junction bases with no gene match: 6. The CDR3: CSARGQGANEQYF. CDR3 DNA: TGCAGTGCCCGAGGACAGGGGGCCAACGAGCAGTACTTC.

The chain combines TRBV27 with TRBJ2-7; either TRBD1 or TRBD2 may fit D (5 bases each). This CDR3 has 16 amino acids. The germline V gene encodes CDR1 MNHEY and CDR2 SMNVEV (reference sequence). Trimming took off 0 bases at V and 3 bases at J, with 15 bases between the two ends. Here the CDR3 DNA reads TGTGCCAGCAGTTTATCGGTGGGGACCATCCGCTACGAGCAGTACTTC. It specifies CASSLSVGTIRYEQYF.

J is TRBJ1-2 and V is TRBV27; 8 bases fit TRBD1. V lost 5 bases to trimming and J lost 4 bases; unmatched junction nucleotides: 6. The CDR3 runs 14 residues. CDR1 and CDR2 (germline): MNHEY, SMNVEV (reference sequence). CDR3 DNA sequence: TGTGCCAGCAGTCCCCGACAGGGGACCTATGGCTACACCTTC. This codes for CASSPRQGTYGYTF.

The chain uses TRBV13 and TRBJ1-2; 8 bases map to TRBD1. The germline V gene has CDR1 PRHDT and CDR2 FYEKMQ (reference sequence). V was clipped by 2 bases and J by 3 bases; unmatched bases: 20. The CDR3 spans 20 residues. CDR3 residues: CASSLNPIRGQVGSDYGYTF. The DNA of the CDR3 is TGTGCCAGCAGCTTAAACCCTATTCGGGGACAGGTGGGAAGTGACTATGGCTACACCTTC. Variable domain in full (rest from reference TRBV13 and TRBJ1-2): AAGVIQSPRHLIKEKRETATLKCYPIPRHDTVYWYQQGPGQDPQFLISFYEKMQSDKGSIPDRFSAQQFSDYHSELNMSSLELGDSALYFCASSLNPIRGQVGSDYGYTFGSGTRLTVV.

The rearrangement uses TRBV6-2 or TRBV6-3 and TRBJ2-7; D gene unclear. This CDR3 spans 15 amino acids. Deletions cut 6 bases from V and 2 bases from J, with 17 bases between. Germline V gives CDR1 MNHEY, CDR2 SVGEGT. The CDR3 loop is CASSPLGALAYEQYF. DNA for the CDR3: TGTGCCAGCAGCCCCCTCGGCGCGCTAGCCTACGAGCAGTACTTC.